The rows below give T cell receptor beta chains drawn from one sample of a study of T cell repertoires in cytomegalovirus infection. The antigens of these receptors remain unknown. Each CDR3 protein is one row after TCRdb ran MiXCR on the reads. The table lists about 830,000 distinct CDR3 sequences, approximately 32% of them singletons, with roughly 12% in the top ten. Source: cultured CD8+ T cells from PBMCs, taken from culture after CMV antigen stimulation. Every receptor here comes from a human donor in good health (CMV status not recorded). Some clones in this sample may be carry-over from other donors' samples. CDR3s include the opening cysteine and the closing phenylalanine or tryptophan. D genes are given only for firm matches. Clone size is not always given. Where it is, it says once, few, many or a class for expanded clones.

TRBD1	NA	TRBJ1-1	TRBV3-1	TGTGCCAGCAGCCAAGGGGGACAGGCGATCTTT	CASSQGGQAIF
NA	NA	TRBJ2-1	TRBV28	TGTGCCAGCAGTTCAACTAAGAGCTCCTACAATGAGCAGTTCTTC	CASSSTKSSYNEQFF
NA	NA	TRBJ2-7	TRBV6-5	TGTGCCAGCAGTTACTCGAAGTGGGGCCCGTCGGACGAGCAGTACTTC	CASSYSKWGPSDEQYF
TRBD2	NA	TRBJ2-1	TRBV2	TGTGCCAGCAGTGGACTAGCGGGGGGCCAGAATGAGCAGTTCTTC	CASSGLAGGQNEQFF
NA	many	TRBJ2-1	TRBV7-8	TGTGCCAGCACCCTCCGGGGGGCAGGTGTTCGCTCCTACAATGAGCAGTTCTTC	CASTLRGAGVRSYNEQFF
NA	NA	TRBJ2-5	TRBV7-9	TGTGCCAGCAGCCGGGGCGGGCTGGGAAGGCAGACCCAGTACTTC	CASSRGGLGRQTQYF
NA	NA	TRBJ2-3	TRBV4-1	TGCGCCAGCAGCCAAGATTCGCAGACTTTAACAGATACGCAGTATTTT	CASSQDSQTLTDTQYF
NA	NA	TRBJ2-1	TRBV4-1	TGCGCCAGCAGCCAAGATTGGGGGGATGAGCAGTTCTTC	CASSQDWGDEQFF
NA	NA	TRBJ1-5	TRBV7-8	TGTGCCAGCAGCCTTAGTGGATCCACTCAGCCCCAGCATTTT	CASSLSGSTQPQHF
TRBD2	once	TRBJ2-2	TRBV5-4	TGTGCCAGCAGCTCCCGGGCCTCAGCGGGGGTTAACACCGGGGAGCTGTTTTTT	CASSSRASAGVNTGELFF
NA	few	TRBJ2-2	TRBV27	TGTGCCAGCAGTCGTGACTTTCGTTACACGAACACCGGGGAGCTGTTTTTT	CASSRDFRYTNTGELFF
NA	few	TRBJ2-2	TRBV13	TGTGCCAGCAGCCCTGCCGGGAAGGACACCGGGGAGCTGTTTTTT	CASSPAGKDTGELFF
TRBD1	NA	TRBJ2-1	TRBV19	TGTGCCAGTAGTCCGCTAGGGACAGGGGATGATGAGCAGTTCTTC	CASSPLGTGDDEQFF
NA	few	TRBJ1-4	TRBV28	TGTGCCAGCAGTTCTAACGTAGGGGCTAATGAAAAACTGTTTTTT	CASSSNVGANEKLFF
NA	NA	TRBJ2-1	TRBV5-1	TGCGCCAGCAGCCTGAGCAGGGCGCTTTACAATGAGCAGTTCTTC	CASSLSRALYNEQFF
NA	NA	TRBJ1-1	TRBV7-6	TGTGCCAGCAGCCCCTCGGGGAGGGTCATCACTGAAGCTTTCTTT	CASSPSGRVITEAFF
NA	NA	TRBJ2-3	TRBV2	TGTGCCAGCAGGGGGGGCGGGGGTTACACAGATACGCAGTATTTT	CASRGGGGYTDTQYF
NA	NA	TRBJ2-1	TRBV6-5	TGTGCCACAGGGCCTCGGGGAAATCGTGAGCAGTTCTTC	CATGPRGNREQFF
TRBD2	many	TRBJ2-1	TRBV27	TGTGCCAGCAGCCTAGCGGGGGGGCCCTACAATGAGCAGTTCTTC	CASSLAGGPYNEQFF
NA	few	TRBJ2-5	TRBV7-6	TGTGCCAGCAGCTACCTCCCTAGACAGAAGTACCAAGAGACCCAGTACTTC	CASSYLPRQKYQETQYF
NA	many	TRBJ1-2	TRBV10-3	TGTGCCATCAGAGTATATAACCGAGCCGGGACGGGGCCCGGTGGCTACACCTTC	CAIRVYNRAGTGPGGYTF
NA	NA	TRBJ2-2	TRBV20-1	TGCAGTGCCTGGACGGAATCCTACACCGGGGAGCTGTTTTTT	CSAWTESYTGELFF
TRBD2	few	TRBJ2-3	TRBV28	TGTGCCAGCAGTTCGATGACTAGCGGGGGCTTAGATACGCAGTATTTT	CASSSMTSGGLDTQYF
TRBD2	NA	TRBJ2-1	TRBV7-6	TGTACCAGCAGCTCGGGCGGCGGGGGGGCCTCCTACAATGAGCAGTTCTTC	CTSSSGGGGASYNEQFF
NA	NA	TRBJ1-1	TRBV12-3/TRBV12-4	TGTGCCAGCAGTAAATGGGGGGGGAACACTGAAGCTTTCTTT	CASSKWGGNTEAFF
NA	few	TRBJ2-1	TRBV27	TGTGCCAGCACAGGAGGACAGACTCTGGATGAGCAGTTCTTC	CASTGGQTLDEQFF
NA	NA	TRBJ1-2	TRBV9	TGTGCCAGCAGCGTAGCTACTTGGGACTCCTATGGCTACACCTTC	CASSVATWDSYGYTF
NA	NA	TRBJ2-1	TRBV6-5	TGTGCCAGCAGTTACGATATTTCCTACAATGAGCAGTTCTTC	CASSYDISYNEQFF